The 30 T cell receptor beta chains given below trace back to one sample, sequenced in a study of spatial heterogeneity in lung cancer. MiXCR, run by TCRdb on the 5' RACE reads, gives a single entry per CDR3 protein. The table records tens of thousands of distinct CDR3 sequences, roughly 3% of them present only once. This sample's time point: sample taken at primary tumor resection. Source: normal lung tissue next to the tumor, taken at surgery. The receptor source for this set is a male donor with early-stage non-small cell lung cancer.

This clonotype has a count of ten or more. This chain uses TRBV25-1 with TRBJ2-1, with unresolved D. V dropped 3 bases and J dropped 8 bases, with 11 bases sitting between them. CDR1 is MGHDK and CDR2 is SYGVNS in the germline V gene. The CDR3 has 13 amino acids. Here the CDR3 reads CASSEMGEDEQFF. The CDR3 nucleotides are TGTGCCAGCAGTGAGATGGGCGAGGATGAGCAGTTCTTC.

This clonotype appeared many times. The V and J genes are TRBV6-2 or TRBV6-3 and TRBJ1-6, with a weak D call TRBD1 (5 bases). Germline lookup yields CDR1 MNHEY and CDR2 SVGEGT. The CDR3 length is 15 residues. The CDR3 nucleotides read TGTGCAAGTCGGGGTCTTGCGACAGTGAATTCACCCCTCCACTTT. It yields the protein CASRGLATVNSPLHF.

This clonotype appeared many times. The V gene is TRBV28, the J gene TRBJ1-1; a possible D gene is TRBD1 (6 bases). The CDR3 runs to 15 residues. The V gene lost 8 bases and the J gene lost 9 bases, with 25 bases spanning the gap. Per the germline V gene, CDR1 is MDHEN and CDR2 is SYDVKM. The CDR3 DNA sequence: TGTGCCAGCGCCCTACAGGGAAGCCCTGCGGTGAAAGCTTTCTTT. It is translated as CASALQGSPAVKAFF.

This clonotype was observed at least ten times. The chain employs TRBV5-6 and TRBJ1-1, with D hard to call. V lost 2 bases, J lost 8 bases, and 10 bases lay in between. Germline CDR1 is SGHDT and CDR2 is YYEEEE. The CDR3 sequence is 12 residues long. CDR3 coding DNA: TGTGCCAGCAGCTTCAGGTTCGGGGAAGCTTTCTTT. Translated, it gives CASSFRFGEAFF.

This clonotype was seen at least ten times. The CDR3 here is CASSYWSQGQPQHF. CDR3 nucleotides: TGTGCCAGCAGTTACTGGTCCCAGGGTCAGCCCCAGCATTTT. This sequence joins TRBV6-2 or TRBV6-3 and TRBJ1-5; TRBD1 is a possible D gene (5 bases). Germline V gene sequence: CDR1 MNHEY, CDR2 SVGEGT. The CDR3 is 14 amino acids. Deletions cut 1 base from V and 6 bases from J, with 10 bases between.

This clonotype came up many times. The chain combines TRBV7-9 with TRBJ2-3; 12 bases fit TRBD2. Germline CDR1 and CDR2: SEHNR and FQNEAQ (reference sequence). The ends lost 6 bases at V and 4 bases at J; junction bases unmatched: 11. CDR3 length: 17 residues. Written as DNA, the CDR3 is TGTGCCAGCAGTACCGGGACTAGCGGGTCGGTTTCAGATACGCAGTATTTT. Encoded protein: CASSTGTSGSVSDTQYF.

This clonotype was seen ten or more times. In nucleotides, the CDR3 is TGTGCCAGCAGTTTAGGTCAGCGAGAGACCCAGTACTTC. Encoded protein: CASSLGQRETQYF. The V call is TRBV12-3 or TRBV12-4, the J call TRBJ2-5, with unresolved D. The V end lost 1 base, the J end lost 4 bases, and 7 bases lay between the germline ends. The CDR3 spans 13 residues.

This clonotype was observed at least ten times. V gene TRBV3-1 combines with J gene TRBJ2-5; 7 bases are a match to TRBD2. J gave up 4 bases and V 2 bases, and 4 bases lay outside the gene matches. In germline, CDR1 is LGHDT, CDR2 YNNKEL (reference sequence). The CDR3 length is 14 residues. Here the CDR3 DNA reads TGTGCCAGCAGCCAAAACACGGGAGGAGAGACCCAGTACTTC. Encoded protein: CASSQNTGGETQYF.

The table lists this clonotype with many counts. The chain is built from TRBV28 and TRBJ2-7; 13 bases fit TRBD2. CDR1 and CDR2 (germline): MDHEN, SYDVKM. This CDR3 has 15 amino acids. Trimming at V came to 8 bases and at J to 6 bases, leaving 10 bases not matched to a gene. The CDR3 coding sequence is TGTGCCAGCGTCCAAGGACTAGCGGGAGCTGGCGAGCAGTACTTC. Translation: CASVQGLAGAGEQYF. The full variable domain, in which reference TRBV28 and TRBJ2-7 provide the parts outside the CDR3, is DVKVTQSSRYLVKRTGEKVFLECVQDMDHENMFWYRQDPGLGLRLIYFSYDVKMKEKGDIPEGYSVSREKKERFSLILESASTNQTSMYLCASVQGLAGAGEQYFGPGTRLTVT.

This clonotype was picked up a small number of times. V and J are TRBV7-9 and TRBJ1-1; a possible D gene is TRBD1 (6 bases). The CDR3 spans 16 residues. CDR1 and CDR2 (germline): SEHNR, FQNEAQ (reference sequence). V was clipped by 2 bases and J by 0 bases, with 13 bases between them. CDR3 amino acids: CASSLSWGLVNTEAFF. The CDR3 DNA reads TGTGCCAGCAGCTTATCCTGGGGGCTAGTGAACACTGAAGCTTTCTTT.

This clonotype was observed at least ten times. CDR3 coding DNA: TGCAGCGTAGAGGAAACTCAGGGAGGAACTGAAGCTTTCTTT. Protein: CSVEETQGGTEAFF. This chain connects TRBV29-1 to TRBJ1-1; tentatively, D is TRBD1 (5 bases). Germline V gene lookup returns CDR1 SQVTM and CDR2 ANQGSEA. V shed 6 bases and J shed 5 bases, with 19 bases lying between them. CDR3 size: 14 residues.

There are a few counts of this clonotype. The chain joins TRBV5-5 to TRBJ2-3; a possible D gene is TRBD1 (5 bases). The CDR3 sequence is 17 residues long. Germline assignment: CDR1 SGHKS and CDR2 YYEKEE (reference sequence). Trimming took 5 bases from V and 0 from J, leaving 19 bases between them. The CDR3 loop is CASSPLGRVKSTDTQYF. The CDR3 nucleotides read TGTGCCAGCAGTCCCCTGGGGCGAGTAAAAAGCACAGATACGCAGTATTTT.

This clonotype was counted ten times or more. The chain has TRBV3-1 and TRBJ1-1; D gene uncertain. Trimming stripped 2 bases from V and 7 bases from J, with 8 bases between. Germline V gene data show CDR1 as LGHDT and CDR2 as YNNKEL (reference sequence). The CDR3 covers 12 residues. CDR3 nucleotides: TGTGCCAGCAGCCAACTCGGAGGTGAAGCTTTCTTT. Amino acids: CASSQLGGEAFF. The whole variable domain, remainder taken from reference TRBV3-1 and TRBJ1-1, is DTAVSQTPKYLVTQMGNDKSIKCEQNLGHDTMYWYKQDSKKFLKIMFSYNNKELIINETVPNRFSPKSPDKAHLNLHINSLELGDSAVYFCASSQLGGEAFFGQGTRLTVV.

This clonotype was counted at least ten times. The chain is built from TRBV15 and TRBJ2-7; 8 positions agree with TRBD1. Per germline, CDR1 LNHNV and CDR2 YYDKDF (reference sequence). V was clipped by 0 bases and J by 5 bases; unmatched bases: 6. The CDR3 is made up of 15 amino acids. The CDR3 region is CATSRESTGVNEQYF. CDR3 in DNA: TGTGCCACCAGCAGAGAATCGACAGGGGTTAACGAGCAGTACTTC.

This chain uses TRBV20-1 with TRBJ2-3; either TRBD1 or TRBD2 may supply D (6 bases each). Germline-derived CDR1 and CDR2 are DFQATT and SNEGSKA (reference sequence). Trimming pared 4 bases from V and 5 bases from J, leaving 16 bases between. The CDR3 extends over 14 amino acids. The CDR3 here is CSAILGGSIDTQYF. Here the CDR3 DNA reads TGCAGTGCTATCCTCGGGGGCTCGATAGATACGCAGTATTTT.

This clonotype came up many times. The chain uses TRBV4-3 and TRBJ2-6; TRBD1 matches at 8 bases. The length of the CDR3 is 19 residues. The germline CDR1 and CDR2 sequences are LGHNA and YSLEER. J gave up 1 base and V 1 base, and 9 bases lay outside the gene matches. The DNA of the CDR3 is TGCGCCAGCAGCCAAGGGACAGGGTTTATCTCATCTGGGGCCAACGTCCTGACTTTC. This encodes CASSQGTGFISSGANVLTF.

The chain carries TRBV4-3 and TRBJ1-6; TRBD1 matches at 12 bases. The germline CDR1 and CDR2 sequences are LGHNA and YSLEER. The CDR3 totals 18 residues. The V and J ends lost 3 bases and 6 bases, in that order; junction bases with no gene match: 9. The CDR3 DNA is TGCGCCAGCAGCCAGAGGAGGGACAGGGGGCGCGTTAATTCACCCCTCCACTTT. This sequence encodes CASSQRRDRGRVNSPLHF.

This clonotype showed up many times. The chain combines TRBV2 with TRBJ1-4, with D unclear. The CDR3 loop spans 14 amino acids. CDR1 and CDR2 (germline): SNHLY, FYNNEI. The ends were cut back, 7 bases at V and 0 bases at J, with 9 bases in the middle. CDR3 loop: CASTPGTTNEKLFF. In nucleotides, the CDR3 is TGTGCCAGCACTCCCGGGACAACTAATGAAAAACTGTTTTTT.

This clonotype was observed at least ten times. The chain carries TRBV18 and TRBJ1-3; possibly TRBD1 for D (5 bases). The V and J ends lost 5 bases and 4 bases respectively, with 12 bases between them. Germline V lookup: CDR1 KGHSH, CDR2 LQKENI. The CDR3 has 14 residues. The CDR3 reads CASSADRDGNTIYF. For the CDR3, the DNA is TGTGCCAGCTCAGCAGACAGAGACGGAAACACCATATATTTT. The variable domain in full, completed from reference TRBV18 and TRBJ1-3, reads NAGVMQNPRHLVRRRGQEARLRCSPMKGHSHVYWYRQLPEEGLKFMVYLQKENIIDESGMPKERFSAEFPKEGPSILRIQQVVRGDSAAYFCASSADRDGNTIYFGEGSWLTVV.

This clonotype came up many times. CDR3 bases: TGTGCCAGCAGCTCGCGACAGGGGGCCTATAATTCACCCCTCCACTTT. Translated: CASSSRQGAYNSPLHF. The V call is TRBV7-8, the J call TRBJ1-6, with 9 bases lining up with TRBD1. Germline values: CDR1 SGHVS, CDR2 FQNEAQ. V shed 4 bases, J shed 2 bases, and the junction held 3 bases outside the gene matches. The CDR3 extends over 16 amino acids.

This clonotype was recorded many times. The genes are TRBV5-1 and TRBJ2-3; the D gene is possibly TRBD1 (5 bases). Trimming took 2 bases from V and 2 from J, leaving 12 bases between them. The CDR3 loop spans 15 amino acids. Germline V gene data show CDR1 as SGHRS and CDR2 as YFSETQ. The CDR3 DNA is TGCGCCAGCAGCTTAGAAGGGGTCTCCACAGATACGCAGTATTTT. It is translated as CASSLEGVSTDTQYF.

This clonotype has only a few counts. V is TRBV12-3 or TRBV12-4 and J is TRBJ1-1; maybe TRBD1 (5 bases). Trimming left V 2 bases short and J 12 bases short, with 7 bases between. CDR3 length equals 10 residues. The CDR3 region is CASSLNRPFF. For the CDR3, the DNA is TGTGCCAGCAGTTTAAACAGGCCTTTCTTT.

The chain couples TRBV5-5 to TRBJ1-2, with 7 bases fitting TRBD1. The germline V gene encodes CDR1 SGHKS and CDR2 YYEKEE (reference sequence). The V gene end was trimmed by 0 bases and the J gene end by 9 bases; junction bases not matched to a gene: 8. The CDR3 covers 14 residues. DNA for the CDR3: TGTGCCAGCAGCTTGGACAGGGACAGTCGGCGCTACACCTTC. Translating gives CASSLDRDSRRYTF.

The CDR3 is CSASLAGGTYEQYF. DNA of the CDR3: TGCAGTGCTAGCCTAGCGGGAGGTACCTACGAGCAGTACTTC. The genes are TRBV20-1 and TRBJ2-7; 11 bases are shared with TRBD2. CDR3 size: 14 residues. From germline, CDR1 is DFQATT and CDR2 SNEGSKA (reference sequence). After removal of 3 bases from V and 2 bases from J, the junction contained 3 bases not matched to a gene.

This clonotype was recorded many times. The genes are TRBV20-1 and TRBJ2-5; D uncertain. Germline loops: CDR1 DFQATT, CDR2 SNEGSKA (reference sequence). CDR3 length equals 14 residues. V was trimmed by 6 bases and J by 2 bases, leaving 16 bases between them. The CDR3: CSAPEEYPQETQYF. CDR3 bases: TGCAGTGCCCCTGAGGAGTACCCTCAAGAGACCCAGTACTTC.

This clonotype was found many times. The CDR3: CASSQGGRQNTGELFF. In nucleotides, the CDR3 is TGCGCCAGCAGCCAAGGTGGGAGACAAAACACCGGGGAGCTGTTTTTT. V usage is TRBV4-1 and J usage is TRBJ2-2; possible D gene TRBD2, 5 bases. Germline V gene data show CDR1 as MGHRA and CDR2 as YSYEKL. V was clipped by 1 base and J by 2 bases, with 11 bases between them. This CDR3 contains 16 residues.

This clonotype was counted many times. This chain joins TRBV5-5 and TRBJ2-2; TRBD1 agrees at 8 bases. This CDR3 has 16 residues. With 5 bases clipped from V and 0 bases from J, the junction kept 6 bases outside the gene matches. Per the germline V gene, CDR1 is SGHKS and CDR2 is YYEKEE (reference sequence). CDR3 protein: CASSFTDRANTGELFF. In DNA form, the CDR3 reads TGTGCCAGCAGTTTCACGGACAGGGCGAACACCGGGGAGCTGTTTTTT.

This clonotype was seen at least ten times. This rearrangement joins TRBV30 to TRBJ1-2, with TRBD1 as a possible D gene (6 bases). The CDR3 spans 15 residues. Trimming shortened V by 3 bases and J by 13 bases, and 27 bases separated the two germline ends. CDR1 is GTSNPN and CDR2 is SVGIG in the germline V gene (reference sequence). Written as DNA, the CDR3 is TGTGCCTGGAGCCGACTTGGAGCGGCAGGGGAGAGTTGCACCTTC. This sequence encodes CAWSRLGAAGESCTF.

This clonotype was counted ten times or more. The V gene is TRBV6-1, the J gene TRBJ1-5; D remains unclear. The CDR3 spans 13 residues. Germline CDR1 is MNHNS and CDR2 is SASEGT. V was shortened by 6 bases and J by 2 bases, with 8 bases between the two germline ends. CDR3 protein: CASSRTGNQPQHF. The CDR3, as DNA: TGTGCCAGCAGCCGGACTGGCAATCAGCCCCAGCATTTT.

This clonotype has ten or more counts. J is TRBJ1-2 and V is TRBV29-1; D unresolved. This CDR3 is 11 amino acids long. Trimming stripped 4 bases from V and 5 bases from J, with 8 bases between. Germline CDR1 and CDR2: SQVTM and ANQGSEA. CDR3 sequence reads: CSVGRDYGYTF. CDR3 nucleotides: TGCAGCGTTGGGCGGGATTATGGCTACACCTTC.